The present TCR beta chain was sequenced within a study of OX40 agonist ivuxolimab in advanced cancers. About the research overall: One patient with hepatocellular carcinoma and two with cutaneous melanoma, three in all, had partial responses. General study results and limits: Relative to CD4+ cells, CD8+ T cells on average had more expanded clones. Some of the nonresponding patients also showed low levels of normalized T-cell clonal expansion.

TCRdb's table, derived via immunoSEQ multiplex PCR, lists solely in-frame clones and lacks some. The profile shows approximately 160,000 clones, 90% to 95% of them singletons. CDR1 is KGHSH and CDR2 is LQKENI in the germline V gene. This CDR3 has 14 amino acids. Trimming cost V 0 bases and J 3 bases, with 8 bases left between them. Regarding this clone: Its specificity is not known.

The V call is TRBV18, the J call TRBJ1-2; D is ambiguous. The receptor's source is an adult with an advanced solid tumor such as melanoma, head and neck, liver or kidney cancer. The sample in question was CD4+ or CD8+ T cells sorted from blood, obtained in a trial of the OX40 agonist ivuxolimab. The DNA for the CDR3 is TGTGCCAGCTCACCACCGAGCGGGGACTATGGCTACACCTTC. It translates to CASSPPSGDYGYTF.